The entry below describes one T cell receptor (beta chain). The antigen remains unidentified. The use of a sample-barcoded 5' primer and a J-beta primer mix characterized a second PCR of roughly 6 to 11 cycles. TCRdb recomputed calls from the 5' RACE reads with MiXCR, one row per CDR3 protein. Here the sample spans 1.6 million or so distinct CDR3 sequences, 34% being singletons. The data were taken from a study of blood T cells in healthy people across ages. Overall study results and limits: The authors considered diversity estimates from one million T cells to be underestimates.

V lost 3 bases, J lost 3 bases, and 5 bases lay in between. This CDR3 has 13 amino acids. CDR1 is WNHNN, CDR2 SYGVQD, per germline (reference sequence). The sample taken for sequencing was blood. The chain joins TRBV10-1 to TRBJ2-2; D remains ambiguous. The sequence derives from a woman in her thirties in good health. The CDR3 loop is CASSDRYTGELFF. The CDR3 coding sequence is TGCGCCAGCAGTGACCGATACACCGGGGAGCTGTTTTTT.